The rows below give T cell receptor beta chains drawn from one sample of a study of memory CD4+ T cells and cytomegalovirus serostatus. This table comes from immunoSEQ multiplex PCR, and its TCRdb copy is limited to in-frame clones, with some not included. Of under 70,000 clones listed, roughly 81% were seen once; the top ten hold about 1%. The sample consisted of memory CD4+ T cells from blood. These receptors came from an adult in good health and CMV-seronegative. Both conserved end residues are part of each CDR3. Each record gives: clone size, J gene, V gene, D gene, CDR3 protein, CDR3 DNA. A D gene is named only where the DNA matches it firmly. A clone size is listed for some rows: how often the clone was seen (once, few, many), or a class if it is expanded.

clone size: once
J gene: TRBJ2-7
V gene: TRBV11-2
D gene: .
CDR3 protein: CASSPVAVSSYEQYF
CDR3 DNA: TGTGCCAGCAGCCCCGTTGCGGTCTCCTCCTACGAGCAGTACTTC

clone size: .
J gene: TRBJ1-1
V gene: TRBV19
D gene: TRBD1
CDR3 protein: CASSFPRTGVRKNTEAFF
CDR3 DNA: TGTGCCAGTAGTTTTCCCAGGACAGGGGTCAGGAAGAACACTGAAGCTTTCTTT

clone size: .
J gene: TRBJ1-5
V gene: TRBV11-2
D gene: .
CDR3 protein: CASSLDWQNQPQHF
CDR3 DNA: TGTGCCAGCAGCTTAGATTGGCAGAATCAGCCCCAGCATTTT

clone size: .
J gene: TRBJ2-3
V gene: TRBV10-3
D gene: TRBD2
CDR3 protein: CAISGYSGSSLADTQYF
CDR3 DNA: TGTGCCATCAGTGGGTATAGCGGGAGCAGTCTGGCAGATACGCAGTATTTT

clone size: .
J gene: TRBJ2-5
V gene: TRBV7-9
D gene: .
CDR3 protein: CASSSGPSLPSKGSETQYF
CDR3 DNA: TGTGCCAGCAGCTCGGGACCGAGTCTGCCCAGCAAGGGCTCTGAGACCCAGTACTTC

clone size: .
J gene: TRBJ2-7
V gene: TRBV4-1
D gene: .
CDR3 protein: CASSQEDIYEQYF
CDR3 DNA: TGCGCCAGCAGCCAAGAAGACATCTACGAGCAGTACTTC

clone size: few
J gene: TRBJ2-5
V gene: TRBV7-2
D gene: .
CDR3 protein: CASRRQETQYF
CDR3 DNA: TGTGCCAGCAGGAGGCAGGAGACCCAGTACTTC

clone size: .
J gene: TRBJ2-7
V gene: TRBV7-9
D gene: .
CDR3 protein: CASSLGGESSYEQYF
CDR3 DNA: TGTGCCAGCAGCTTGGGCGGAGAAAGCTCCTACGAGCAGTACTTC

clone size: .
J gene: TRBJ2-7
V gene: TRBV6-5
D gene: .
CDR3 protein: CASSSRQGGFYEQYF
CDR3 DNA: TGTGCCAGCAGTTCACGGCAGGGGGGATTCTACGAGCAGTACTTC

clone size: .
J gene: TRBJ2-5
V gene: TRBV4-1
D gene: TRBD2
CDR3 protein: CASSQEALAGMETQYF
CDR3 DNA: TGCGCCAGCAGCCAAGAGGCGCTAGCGGGAATGGAGACCCAGTACTTC

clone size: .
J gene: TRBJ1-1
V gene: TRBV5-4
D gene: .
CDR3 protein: CASRGGTSDTEAFF
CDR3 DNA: TGTGCCAGCAGGGGCGGGACGTCGGACACTGAAGCTTTCTTT

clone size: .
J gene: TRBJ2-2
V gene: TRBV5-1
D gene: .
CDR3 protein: CASSTGQNTGELFF
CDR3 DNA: TGCGCCAGCAGTACGGGACAGAACACCGGGGAGCTGTTTTTT

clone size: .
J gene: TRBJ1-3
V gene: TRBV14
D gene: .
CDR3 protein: CASSQDRGRTIYF
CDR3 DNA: TGTGCCAGCAGCCAAGATCGCGGGCGCACCATATATTTT

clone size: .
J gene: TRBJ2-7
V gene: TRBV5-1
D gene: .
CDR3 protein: CASSRSGDAYEQYF
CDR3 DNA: TGCGCCAGCAGCCGGTCAGGGGACGCCTACGAGCAGTACTTC

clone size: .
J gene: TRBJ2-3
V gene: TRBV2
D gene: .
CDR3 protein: CATGLASTDTQYF
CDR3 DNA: TGTGCCACTGGGCTAGCCTCCACAGATACGCAGTATTTT

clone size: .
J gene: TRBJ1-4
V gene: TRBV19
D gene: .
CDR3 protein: CASSMRGASTNEKLFF
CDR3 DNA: TGTGCCAGTAGTATGCGGGGGGCGTCAACTAATGAAAAACTGTTTTTT

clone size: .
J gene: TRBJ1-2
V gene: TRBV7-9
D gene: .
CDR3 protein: CAPGVINYGYTF
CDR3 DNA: TGTGCCCCCGGGGTAATTAACTATGGCTACACCTTC

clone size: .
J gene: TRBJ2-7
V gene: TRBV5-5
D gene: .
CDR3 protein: CASSFIAASYEQYF
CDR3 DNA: TGTGCCAGCAGCTTCATAGCGGCCTCCTACGAGCAGTACTTC